This TCR beta chain was captured in a study of blood T cell repertoires in COVID-19. Across the whole study: Samples representing acute and convalescent COVID-19 were sourced from the United States, Italy and Spain. In each case, the material was cDNA or gDNA derived from T cells, B-cell-depleted T cells, or PBMCs.

V gave up 2 bases and J gave up 0 bases, with 11 bases separating them. Germline V gene lookup returns CDR1 KGHDR and CDR2 SFDVKD. This CDR3 comprises 16 residues. How the authors handled the data: Researchers report that nucleated cell counts were estimated from reference gene primer amplification. Assay used: immunoSEQ multiplex PCR; TCRdb lists only in-frame clones, some missing. Clone size and the V and J calls come from that table; the DNA yielded D and trimming. The sample shows 130,000 to 150,000 clones, roughly 85% of them seen only once. The sample holds a few counts of this clone. V usage is TRBV24-1 and J usage is TRBJ2-3; possible D gene TRBD2, 5 bases. The specimen sequenced was peripheral blood. This sequence was found in a man aged 60-69 years with acute or convalescent COVID-19. The CDR3 protein is CATSDWAGSSTDTQYF. The CDR3 DNA is TGTGCCACCAGTGATTGGGCGGGCTCTAGCACAGATACGCAGTATTTT.